The 32 T cell receptor beta chains reported below all come from one sample, sequenced in a study of T cells in Graves' hyperthyroidism and ophthalmopathy (dated by TCRdb to 2018 to 2020). Library method: multiplex PCR. Sequenced on an Illumina HiSeq 2000. The TCR beta CDR3 regions were amplified from the RNA transcripts. A first-round RT-PCR of the TCR CDR3 used the HTBI primer set with the Qiagen OneStep RT-PCR kit. TCRdb reran the public reads through fastp at Q25 and MiXCR, keeping productive beta chains. Identical CDR3 proteins give one entry, which carries the most common genes and DNA. This sample is represented by approximately 410,000 distinct CDR3 sequences; under 15% of them were singletons. The ten largest clones capture roughly 13% of the sample. The sample comprised blood. Receptors originate from a young man with Graves' ophthalmopathy.

As for this clonotype: This sequence may be a read error, since a much larger clone differs from it by one base. This chain uses TRBV2 with TRBJ2-5, with 7 bases matching TRBD1. V shed 5 bases and J 9 bases; nucleotides not matched to a gene: 6. This CDR3 is 12 amino acids long. Germline V CDR1 and CDR2: SNHLY, FYNNEI. In nucleotides, the CDR3 is TGTGCCAGCAGTTATTCCCAGGGGGCCCAGTACTTC. It yields the protein CASSYSQGAQYF.

This clonotype was counted many times. This chain connects TRBV5-1 to TRBJ2-3, with 13 bases lining up with TRBD2. Germline V gene sequence: CDR1 SGHRS, CDR2 YFSETQ. This CDR3 is 16 amino acids long. V lost 4 bases, J lost 3 bases, and 5 bases stayed unmatched. The CDR3 coding sequence is TGCGCCAGCAGCGTTGGACTAGCGGGAGAGACAGATACGCAGTATTTT. Its protein product is CASSVGLAGETDTQYF.

This clonotype was recorded a few times. The genes are TRBV28 and TRBJ2-2, with a tentative D call TRBD1 (5 bases). V was shortened by 5 bases and J by 5 bases, with 15 bases between the two germline ends. The CDR3 is 15 amino acids. Germline V gene lookup returns CDR1 MDHEN and CDR2 SYDVKM. CDR3 in DNA: TGTGCCAGCAGTCCGCAGGGATTAGGGACCGGGGAGCTGTTTTTT. Protein sequence: CASSPQGLGTGELFF. The full variable domain, completed using reference TRBV28 and TRBJ2-2, is DVKVTQSSRYLVKRTGEKVFLECVQDMDHENMFWYRQDPGLGLRLIYFSYDVKMKEKGDIPEGYSVSREKKERFSLILESASTNQTSMYLCASSPQGLGTGELFFGEGSRLTVL.

This clonotype was detected many times. The genes are TRBV2 and TRBJ2-2, with D perhaps TRBD1 (5 bases). CDR1 and CDR2 (germline): SNHLY, FYNNEI. V dropped 7 bases and J dropped 0 bases, with 15 bases sitting between them. The CDR3 is 16 amino acids. CDR3 in DNA: TGTGCCAGCAAAATTGGTGGGGCTGCGAACACCGGGGAGCTGTTTTTT. Translated, it gives CASKIGGAANTGELFF. Variable domain in full (rest from reference TRBV2 and TRBJ2-2): EPEVTQTPSHQVTQMGQEVILRCVPISNHLYFYWYRQILGQKVEFLVSFYNNEISEKSEIFDDQFSVERPDGSNFTLKIRSTKLEDSAMYFCASKIGGAANTGELFFGEGSRLTVL.

This clonotype showed up many times. The chain carries TRBV20-1 and TRBJ1-6, with D possibly matching TRBD1 (6 bases). This CDR3 contains 14 residues. Germline CDR1 DFQATT, CDR2 SNEGSKA (reference sequence). V shed 0 bases and J shed 10 bases, with 13 bases lying between them. The CDR3: CSAREWGQESPLHF. The DNA for the CDR3 is TGCAGTGCTAGAGAGTGGGGGCAGGAGTCACCCCTCCACTTT.

CDR3 DNA sequence: TGCGCCAGCAGCTTGGGGACAGGGGACCACGAGCAGTACTTC. Translated: CASSLGTGDHEQYF. The genes are TRBV5-1 and TRBJ2-7; 9 nucleotides match TRBD1. Losses at the gene ends were 0 bases for V and 5 bases for J; bases not matched to a gene: 3. Germline V gene lookup returns CDR1 SGHRS and CDR2 YFSETQ. The CDR3 totals 14 residues.

This clonotype was seen more than once but under ten times. V is TRBV30 and J is TRBJ2-5, with a tentative D call TRBD2 (6 bases). The V and J ends lost 0 bases and 6 bases respectively, with 11 bases between them. CDR1 and CDR2 (germline): GTSNPN, SVGIG (reference sequence). This CDR3 spans 13 amino acids. CDR3: CAWSVLASQTQYF. Written as DNA, the CDR3 is TGTGCCTGGAGTGTACTAGCATCCCAGACCCAGTACTTC. The full variable domain, rest sourced from reference TRBV30 and TRBJ2-5, is SQTIHQWPATLVQPVGSPLSLECTVEGTSNPNLYWYRQAAGRGLQLLFYSVGIGQISSEVPQNLSASRPQDRQFILSSKKLLLSDSGFYLCAWSVLASQTQYFGPGTRLLVL.

This chain connects TRBV12-3 or TRBV12-4 to TRBJ1-1; 9 bases are shared with TRBD1. The CDR3 contains 15 residues. Trimming took 3 bases from V and 1 from J; bases not matched to a gene: 3. Here the CDR3 DNA reads TGTGCCAGCAGTTTTGGGACAGGGCAGAACACTGAAGCTTTCTTT. Encoded protein: CASSFGTGQNTEAFF.

The chain recombines TRBV7-2 with TRBJ2-1, with TRBD2 identical over 12 bases. Germline CDR1 and CDR2: SGHTA and FQGNSA. The CDR3 length is 17 residues. Losses at the gene ends were 3 bases for V and 4 bases for J; bases not matched to a gene: 7. CDR3 nucleotide sequence: TGTGCCAGCAGCTTGACTAGCGGGGGACCCCCTTACAATGAGCAGTTCTTC. It codes for CASSLTSGGPPYNEQFF.

This clonotype has at least ten counts. V and J are TRBV7-9 and TRBJ2-1; 7 positions match TRBD2. Germline assignment: CDR1 SEHNR and CDR2 FQNEAQ (reference sequence). The V gene end was trimmed by 5 bases and the J gene end by 3 bases; junction bases not matched to a gene: 7. This CDR3 has 15 amino acids. In DNA, the CDR3 is TGTGCCAGCAGCCCGCCCCTAGCGGACTACAATGAGCAGTTCTTC. Translating gives CASSPPLADYNEQFF.

This clonotype appeared many times. This chain uses TRBV5-8 with TRBJ2-1, with TRBD2 identical over 10 bases. The V gene end was trimmed by 0 bases and the J gene end by 7 bases; junction bases not matched to a gene: 4. Germline lookup yields CDR1 SGHTS and CDR2 YDEGEE. This CDR3 is 15 amino acids long. The CDR3 sequence: CASSLAASGSNEQFF. The CDR3 DNA reads as TGTGCCAGCAGCTTGGCGGCTAGCGGGAGTAATGAGCAGTTCTTC.

As regards this clonotype: Being one base from a much bigger clone, this may be a read error. The rearrangement uses TRBV12-3 or TRBV12-4 and TRBJ1-5; D not certain. This CDR3 is built from 14 residues. CDR3 residues: CANSPRPRNRPQHF. CDR3 coding DNA: TGTGCCAACAGTCCCAGACCGCGCAATCGGCCCCAGCATTTT.

A remark on this clonotype: The junction shows a germline mismatch at one end, possibly a read error. The rearrangement joins TRBV12-5 to TRBJ1-1; 7 positions match TRBD1. The CDR3 consists of 14 residues. Looked up from germline, CDR1 is LGHNT and CDR2 is FRNRAP. The CDR3 is CPSGIQGGISEAFF. The CDR3 nucleotides read TGTCCTAGTGGTATTCAGGGGGGTATCTCTGAAGCTTTCTTT.

This clonotype was recorded many times. One end of the junction does not line up with germline, which may come from a read error. V and J are TRBV9 and TRBJ2-3; D possibly corresponds to TRBD2 (6 bases). The CDR3 is 14 residues long. Per the germline V gene, CDR1 is SGDLS and CDR2 is YYNGEE. CDR3 nucleotides: TGCGCCAGCAGCGTTAGCGGTAGCACAGATACGCAGTATTTT. Its translation: CASSVSGSTDTQYF.

About this clonotype: A much more abundant neighbour one base away suggests this may be a read error. This chain connects TRBV27 to TRBJ1-1; perhaps TRBD1 as D (5 bases). The CDR3 has 16 residues. Between the trimmed V and J ends, which lost 5 bases and 5 bases, there was a span of 21 bases. Per germline, CDR1 MNHEY and CDR2 SMNVEV (reference sequence). This CDR3 is CASSDSGTAKRTEAFF. The CDR3 DNA reads as TGTGCCAGCAGTGATTCTGGGACGGCCAAAAGAACTGAAGCTTTCTTT.

CDR3 protein: CSALLNQETQYF. CDR3 DNA: TGCAGTGCATTACTAAACCAAGAGACCCAGTACTTC. The rearrangement joins TRBV20-1 to TRBJ2-5; D gene unclear. The CDR3 spans 12 residues. Trimming stripped 6 bases from V and 0 bases from J, with 8 bases between. Looked up from germline, CDR1 is DFQATT and CDR2 is SNEGSKA (reference sequence).

The J gene is TRBJ1-1, the V gene TRBV19; the D gene is possibly TRBD1 (6 bases). The CDR3 runs to 17 residues. The germline V gene has CDR1 LNHDA and CDR2 SQIVND (reference sequence). Between the trimmed V and J ends, which lost 3 bases and 2 bases, there was a span of 19 bases. CDR3 DNA sequence: TGTGCCAGTAGTATTGCCGGAGTGGGGGGCTCTAACACTGAAGCTTTCTTT. Translating it yields CASSIAGVGGSNTEAFF. Together with reference TRBV19 and TRBJ1-1, the CDR3 gives the full variable domain: DGGITQSPKYLFRKEGQNVTLSCEQNLNHDAMYWYRQDPGQGLRLIYYSQIVNDFQKGDIAEGYSVSREKKESFPLTVTSAQKNPTAFYLCASSIAGVGGSNTEAFFGQGTRLTVV.

The rearrangement uses TRBV7-9 and TRBJ1-4, with D possibly being TRBD1 (5 bases). The ends were cut back, 1 base at V and 8 bases at J, with 14 bases in the middle. CDR3 size: 15 residues. Germline V gives CDR1 SEHNR, CDR2 FQNEAQ (reference sequence). The CDR3 DNA reads as TGTGCCAGCAGCTTAGACCTGGCAGGGAGCGAAAAACTGTTTTTT. Translating gives CASSLDLAGSEKLFF.

The chain links TRBV7-9 to TRBJ2-1, with 9 bases identical to TRBD1. The CDR3 is 15 residues long. The germline gives CDR1 SEHNR, CDR2 FQNEAQ (reference sequence). V was clipped by 4 bases and J by 5 bases; unmatched bases: 6. As DNA, the CDR3 is TGTGCCAGCAGCTCTGGGACAGGGTTGAACAATGAGCAGTTCTTC. Its translation is CASSSGTGLNNEQFF.

This clonotype has more than one count but fewer than ten. The V call is TRBV19, the J call TRBJ2-7, with D possibly being TRBD1 or TRBD2 (5 bases each). Deletions cut 7 bases from V and 1 base from J, with 14 bases between. The CDR3 runs 14 residues. Germline loops: CDR1 LNHDA, CDR2 SQIVND (reference sequence). CDR3: CASMDFGGSYEQYF. CDR3 coding DNA: TGTGCCAGTATGGATTTTGGGGGTTCCTACGAGCAGTACTTC.

This sequence joins TRBV27 and TRBJ2-5; 9 nucleotides match TRBD2. Germline lookup yields CDR1 MNHEY and CDR2 SMNVEV (reference sequence). This CDR3 is 12 amino acids long. After removal of 5 bases from V and 11 bases from J, the junction contained 6 bases not matched to a gene. The CDR3 here is CASSPIAGVQYF. The CDR3 DNA reads as TGTGCCAGCAGTCCGATAGCGGGGGTACAGTACTTC.

This clonotype has ten or more counts. The CDR3 region has the DNA TGTGCCGCAGGAAACAGGGAGGGTAATGAAAAACTGTTTTTT. Amino acids: CAAGNREGNEKLFF. This sequence joins TRBV12-3 or TRBV12-4 and TRBJ1-4; possibly TRBD1 for D (6 bases). CDR3 length: 14 amino acids. The V gene lost 11 bases and the J gene lost 4 bases, with 17 bases spanning the gap.

Worth noting for this clonotype: A much more abundant neighbour one base away suggests this may be a read error. Because the CDR3 is missing its conserved closing phenylalanine or tryptophan, this is likely a read error. This rearrangement joins TRBV6-2 or TRBV6-3 to TRBJ2-7, with 14 bases aligning to TRBD2. Losses at the gene ends were 5 bases for V and 6 bases for J; bases not matched to a gene: 12. CDR3 length: 17 residues. The germline V gene has CDR1 MNHEY and CDR2 SVGEGT. Here the CDR3 reads CASSPGQGLAGAGEQYL. The CDR3, as DNA: TGTGCCAGCAGTCCCGGACAGGGACTAGCGGGAGCTGGCGAGCAGTACCTC.

This clonotype was seen a few times. The genes are TRBV4-1 and TRBJ2-1; D gene ambiguous. With 4 bases removed from V and 0 bases from J, the gap between germline ends came to 13 bases. The CDR3 is 16 amino acids. Germline V gene data show CDR1 as MGHRA and CDR2 as YSYEKL. CDR3: CASSPGALSSYNEQFF. CDR3 DNA: TGCGCCAGCAGCCCCGGTGCCCTTAGCTCCTACAATGAGCAGTTCTTC.

The table lists this clonotype with many counts. The V and J genes are TRBV7-2 and TRBJ1-1; tentatively, D is TRBD1 (6 bases). Germline V gene sequence: CDR1 SGHTA, CDR2 FQGNSA. CDR3 size: 15 residues. Trimming stripped 5 bases from V and 6 bases from J, with 19 bases between. CDR3 residues: CASSTPSWGLPEAFF. CDR3 coding DNA: TGTGCCAGCAGCACGCCCTCCTGGGGGCTGCCTGAAGCTTTCTTT.

Ten or more counts support this clonotype. V usage is TRBV6-1 and J usage is TRBJ1-2; D is possibly TRBD1 (5 bases). Germline loops: CDR1 MNHNS, CDR2 SASEGT. The CDR3 runs to 12 residues. V was clipped by 6 bases and J by 2 bases, with 7 bases between them. The CDR3 spells CASRQENYGYTF. CDR3 bases: TGTGCCAGCAGACAGGAAAACTATGGCTACACCTTC.

This clonotype occurred many times. The rearrangement links TRBV7-9 to TRBJ1-5, with 9 bases matching TRBD1. The CDR3 covers 15 residues. Trimming cost V 5 bases and J 6 bases; bases outside gene matches: 8. CDR1 SEHNR and CDR2 FQNEAQ come from the germline V gene (reference sequence). Here the CDR3 reads CASSPAGQGLQPQHF. The CDR3 DNA reads TGTGCCAGCAGCCCCGCGGGACAGGGTCTTCAGCCCCAGCATTTT.

This clonotype was counted a few times. This chain links TRBV20-1 with TRBJ2-1; 8 bases line up with TRBD1. J lost 8 bases, V lost 3 bases, and 12 bases had no gene match. In germline, CDR1 is DFQATT, CDR2 SNEGSKA (reference sequence). There are 15 residues in the CDR3. The CDR3: CSASDQGATGDEQFF. The CDR3 nucleotides are TGCAGTGCTAGTGATCAGGGGGCTACTGGCGATGAGCAGTTCTTC.

This clonotype was detected ten times or more. J is TRBJ1-1 and V is TRBV30, with D unresolved. The CDR3 is 11 amino acids. CDR1 and CDR2 (germline): GTSNPN, SVGIG (reference sequence). With 4 bases removed from V and 11 bases from J, the gap between germline ends came to 14 bases. The CDR3 region is CAWTRTIGAFF. CDR3 bases: TGTGCCTGGACTCGGACGATTGGGGCTTTCTTT. The entire variable domain, with the rest obtained from reference TRBV30 and TRBJ1-1, is as follows: SQTIHQWPATLVQPVGSPLSLECTVEGTSNPNLYWYRQAAGRGLQLLFYSVGIGQISSEVPQNLSASRPQDRQFILSSKKLLLSDSGFYLCAWTRTIGAFFGQGTRLTVV.

Many counts were recorded for this clonotype. This rearrangement joins TRBV7-2 to TRBJ2-5; 8 bases align to TRBD2. The CDR3 runs to 15 residues. In germline, CDR1 is SGHTA, CDR2 FQGNSA. V gave up 1 base and J gave up 5 bases; unmatched junction bases: 6. DNA of the CDR3: TGTGCCAGCAGCTTAGGGGCGGGGGGTTGGGAGACCCAGTACTTC. Its protein product is CASSLGAGGWETQYF.

The table lists this clonotype with a count of one. CDR3 DNA sequence: TGCGCCAGCAGCTTGGGGCGGGACAGGGTTGTGACTAATGAAAAACTGTTTTTT. Protein product: CASSLGRDRVVTNEKLFF. V is TRBV5-1 and J is TRBJ1-4; TRBD1 matches at 9 bases. The CDR3 is 18 residues long. Germline V gene lookup returns CDR1 SGHRS and CDR2 YFSETQ. After removal of 0 bases from V and 2 bases from J, the junction contained 8 bases not matched to a gene.

This clonotype was observed at least ten times. The gene calls are TRBV15 and TRBJ2-7; D gene uncertain. Trimming cost V 3 bases and J 9 bases, with 12 bases left between them. The CDR3 is 12 residues long. Germline CDR1 LNHNV, CDR2 YYDKDF (reference sequence). Here the CDR3 reads CATSRDRNLQYF. The CDR3, as DNA: TGTGCCACCAGCAGGGACCGGAACCTGCAGTACTTC.